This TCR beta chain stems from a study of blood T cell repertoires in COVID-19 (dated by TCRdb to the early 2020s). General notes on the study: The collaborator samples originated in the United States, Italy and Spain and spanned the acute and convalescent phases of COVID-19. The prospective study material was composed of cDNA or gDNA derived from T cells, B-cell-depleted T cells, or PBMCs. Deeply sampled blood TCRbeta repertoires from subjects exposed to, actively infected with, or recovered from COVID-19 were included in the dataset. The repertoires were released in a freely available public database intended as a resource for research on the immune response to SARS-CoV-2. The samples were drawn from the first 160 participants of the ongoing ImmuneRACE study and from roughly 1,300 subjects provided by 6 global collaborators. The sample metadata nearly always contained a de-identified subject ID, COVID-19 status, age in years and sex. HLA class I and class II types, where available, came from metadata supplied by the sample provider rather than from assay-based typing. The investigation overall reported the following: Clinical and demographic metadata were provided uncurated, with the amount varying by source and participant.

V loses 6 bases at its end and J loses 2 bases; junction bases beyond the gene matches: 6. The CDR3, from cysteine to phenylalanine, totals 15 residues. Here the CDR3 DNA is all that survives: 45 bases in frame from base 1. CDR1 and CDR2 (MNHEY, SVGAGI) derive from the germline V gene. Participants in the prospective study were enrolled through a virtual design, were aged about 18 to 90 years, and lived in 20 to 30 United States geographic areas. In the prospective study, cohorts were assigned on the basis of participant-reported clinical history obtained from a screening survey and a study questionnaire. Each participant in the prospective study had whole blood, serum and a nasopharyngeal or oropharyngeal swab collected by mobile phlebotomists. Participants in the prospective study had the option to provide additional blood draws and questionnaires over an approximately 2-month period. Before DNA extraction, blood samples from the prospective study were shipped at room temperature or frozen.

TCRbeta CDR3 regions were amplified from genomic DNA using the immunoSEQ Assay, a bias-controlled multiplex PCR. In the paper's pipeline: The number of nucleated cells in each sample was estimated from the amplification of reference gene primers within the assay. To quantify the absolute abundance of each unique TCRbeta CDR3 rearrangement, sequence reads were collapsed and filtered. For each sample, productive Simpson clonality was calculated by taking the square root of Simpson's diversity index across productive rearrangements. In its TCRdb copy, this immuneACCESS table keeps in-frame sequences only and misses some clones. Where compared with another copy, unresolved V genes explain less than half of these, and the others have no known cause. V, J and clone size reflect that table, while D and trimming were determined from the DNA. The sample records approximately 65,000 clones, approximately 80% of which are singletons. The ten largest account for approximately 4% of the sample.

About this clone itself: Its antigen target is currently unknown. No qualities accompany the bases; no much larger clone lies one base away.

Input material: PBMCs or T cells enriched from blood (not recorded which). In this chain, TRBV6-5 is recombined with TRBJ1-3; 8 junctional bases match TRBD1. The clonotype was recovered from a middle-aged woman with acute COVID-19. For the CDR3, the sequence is CASSAGGWAGNTIYF. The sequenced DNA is TGTGCCAGCAGCGCAGGGGGCTGGGCTGGAAACACCATATATTTT.